This record looks at one T cell receptor (beta chain) sequence and its context. cDNA came from about 0.5 to 1 ug RNA primed by random hexamers. The immunoSEQ assay covered 54 Vbeta and 13 Jbeta segments for CDR3. TCRdb used MiXCR to reprocess the immunoSEQ multiplex PCR reads, holding one entry per CDR3 protein. The sample contains approximately 200,000 distinct CDR3 sequences, just under 95% of which appear only once. The data were obtained in a study of CD8 T cells in Susac syndrome. CDR1 and CDR2 from the germline V gene are MNHEY and SMNVEV (reference sequence). Trimming took 6 bases from V and 4 from J, leaving 10 bases between them. The CDR3 length is 13 residues.

The chain is built from TRBV27 and TRBJ1-5; D remains ambiguous. The specimen sequenced was CD4+ T cells from PBMCs. The sequence derives from a human donor with multiple sclerosis. The CDR3 sequence is CASRYSRNQPQHF. CDR3 nucleotide sequence: TGTGCCAGCAGATATTCGCGGAATCAGCCCCAGCATTTT.